This entry lists 17 T cell receptor beta chains sequenced from one sample in a study of blood T cells in healthy people across ages (dated by TCRdb to the mid-2010s). Preparation of the library involved 5' RACE. Instrument used: Illumina HiSeq 2500. A second PCR of about 7 to 12 cycles was run with a J-beta primer mix and a sample-barcoded 5' primer. In TCRdb, the public reads were trimmed at Q25 with fastp and aligned with MiXCR, with productive beta chains retained. Each entry merges the rows of one CDR3 protein and shows their most common DNA and genes. In all, the sample holds hundreds of thousands of distinct CDR3 sequences, and under 45% of those were seen once. The ten biggest clones cover about 19% of the sample. The material sequenced was blood. The receptors derive from a man aged 55 to 70 in good health.

The gene calls are TRBV7-2 and TRBJ2-5; D is possibly TRBD1 or TRBD2 (6 bases each). Germline V gene data show CDR1 as SGHTA and CDR2 as FQGNSA. The CDR3 totals 17 residues. The V end lost 1 base, the J end lost 11 bases, and 26 bases lay between the germline ends. CDR3 loop: CASSLGVGRGGRGEQYF. CDR3 bases: TGTGCCAGCAGCTTAGGGGTTGGTCGTGGGGGGCGTGGGGAGCAGTACTTC.

The chain has TRBV5-6 and TRBJ1-2, with D possibly matching TRBD1 (5 bases). The CDR3 contains 13 residues. Looked up from germline, CDR1 is SGHDT and CDR2 is YYEEEE. The V gene lost 8 bases and the J gene lost 3 bases, with 14 bases spanning the gap. The CDR3 protein is CASRWQGDYGYTF. Written as DNA, the CDR3 is TGTGCCAGTAGGTGGCAGGGAGACTATGGCTACACCTTC.

The chain joins TRBV7-2 to TRBJ1-2; TRBD1 aligns across 7 bases. V was pared by 5 bases and J by 8 bases, with 5 bases of the junction left unmatched. This CDR3 is built from 12 residues. Germline V gives CDR1 SGHTA, CDR2 FQGNSA. DNA of the CDR3: TGTGCCAGCAGCGGCAGGGGGAAGGGCTACACCTTC. Its protein is CASSGRGKGYTF.

In nucleotides, the CDR3 is TGCAGTGCTAGAGATCATCATGGGGTAGGGACTGAAGCTTTCTTT. Residues: CSARDHHGVGTEAFF. V is TRBV20-1 and J is TRBJ1-1; no clear D gene. Trimming shortened V by 0 bases and J by 5 bases, and 16 bases separated the two germline ends. CDR1 is DFQATT, CDR2 SNEGSKA, per germline (reference sequence). The CDR3 contains 15 residues.

The chain carries TRBV7-9 and TRBJ2-7; 11 bases agree with TRBD1. This CDR3 is built from 17 residues. CDR1 and CDR2 from the germline V gene are SEHNR and FQNEAQ (reference sequence). Unmatched junction bases numbered 7, after V lost 3 bases and J lost 0 bases. The CDR3 coding sequence is TGTGCCAGCAGCTTCCACGAGGGACAGGGGGACTCCTACGAGCAGTACTTC. Protein product: CASSFHEGQGDSYEQYF. Supplemented by reference TRBV7-9 and TRBJ2-7, the full variable domain reads DTGVSQNPRHKITKRGQNVTFRCDPISEHNRLYWYRQTLGQGPEFLTYFQNEAQLEKSRLLSDRFSAERPKGSFSTLEIQRTEQGDSAMYLCASSFHEGQGDSYEQYFGPGTRLTVT.

There are a few counts of this clonotype. V gene TRBV29-1 combines with J gene TRBJ2-3; 10 bases line up with TRBD2. J gave up 8 bases and V 5 bases, and 10 bases lay outside the gene matches. Germline V gene lookup returns CDR1 SQVTM and CDR2 ANQGSEA. The CDR3 contains 14 residues. CDR3 sequence: CSVRVSGGSGTQYF. Written as DNA, the CDR3 is TGCAGCGTTAGGGTTAGCGGGGGGTCGGGTACGCAGTATTTT.

The V call is TRBV5-1, the J call TRBJ2-1; perhaps TRBD1 as D (5 bases). V was cut by 0 bases and J by 9 bases, with 13 bases left in between. In germline, CDR1 is SGHRS, CDR2 YFSETQ. The CDR3 has 14 residues. The CDR3 reads CASSLAQGDSEQFF. The CDR3 DNA reads TGCGCCAGCAGCTTGGCTCAGGGTGATTCTGAGCAGTTCTTC.

V is TRBV19 and J is TRBJ1-2; D not certain. The V end lost 4 bases, the J end lost 8 bases, and 14 bases lay between the germline ends. The length of the CDR3 is 13 residues. The germline V gene has CDR1 LNHDA and CDR2 SQIVND (reference sequence). DNA of the CDR3: TGTGCCAGTAGTACCAATCCAGCTAGCGGCTACACCTTC. Encoded protein: CASSTNPASGYTF.

V gene TRBV7-6 combines with J gene TRBJ1-1; tentatively, D is TRBD1 (6 bases). The CDR3 extends over 16 amino acids. V was clipped by 4 bases and J by 3 bases, with 18 bases between them. The V gene's germline CDR1 is SGHVS and CDR2 FNYEAQ. The chain's CDR3 is CASSSWAGAGDTEAFF. CDR3 DNA sequence: TGTGCCAGCAGCTCCTGGGCAGGGGCAGGGGACACTGAAGCTTTCTTT.

This clonotype showed up just a few times. The chain joins TRBV6-1 to TRBJ2-5, with D possibly matching TRBD2 (7 bases). The tail of the sequence fits TRBJ2-7 better, so the J call may be wrong. This CDR3 spans 14 amino acids. The V gene's germline CDR1 is MNHNS and CDR2 SASEGT. The CDR3 loop reads CASSEAGGPDEQYF. The DNA for the CDR3 is TGTGCCAGCAGTGAAGCGGGGGGGCCTGACGAGCAGTACTTC.

This clonotype showed up many times. This chain uses TRBV9 with TRBJ2-3; the D is unclear. CDR1 and CDR2 (germline): SGDLS, YYNGEE. Trimming stripped 2 bases from V and 5 bases from J, with 6 bases between. The length of the CDR3 is 12 residues. Here the CDR3 reads CASSVAGDTQYF. The CDR3 DNA sequence: TGTGCCAGCAGCGTGGCCGGAGATACGCAGTATTTT.

This chain uses TRBV12-3 or TRBV12-4 with TRBJ2-3; D not resolved. Trimming removed 3 bases from V and 2 bases from J, with 9 bases in between. The CDR3 has 14 amino acids. The CDR3 region has the DNA TGTGCCAGCAGTTTCCCAGTCACCACAGATACGCAGTATTTT. Protein product: CASSFPVTTDTQYF.

J is TRBJ2-4 and V is TRBV5-1; the D call may be TRBD1 or TRBD2 (6 bases each). The closer fit of TRBJ2-7 to the DNA end suggests the J call may be wrong. This CDR3 spans 16 amino acids. The V gene's germline CDR1 is SGHRS and CDR2 YFSETQ. The CDR3 spells CASSPTVGGPPHEQYF. The CDR3 nucleotides read TGCGCCAGCAGCCCTACGGTCGGGGGCCCCCCCCACGAGCAGTACTTC.

CDR3 region: CASSYSRGGPGIHQETQYF. Here the CDR3 DNA reads TGTGCCAGCAGTTACTCTCGGGGGGGCCCAGGAATTCACCAAGAGACCCAGTACTTC. The chain links TRBV6-2 or TRBV6-3 to TRBJ2-5; 8 nucleotides line up with TRBD2. This CDR3 is built from 19 residues. V lost 0 bases to trimming and J lost 0 bases; unmatched junction nucleotides: 12. Germline V gene sequence: CDR1 MNHEY, CDR2 SVGEGT.

This chain links TRBV5-1 with TRBJ1-6, with D hard to call. V was shortened by 1 base and J by 7 bases, with 9 bases between the two germline ends. The CDR3 runs 14 residues. Germline CDR1 and CDR2: SGHRS and YFSETQ. The CDR3 reads CASSLNGLNSPLHF. In DNA, the CDR3 is TGCGCCAGCAGCTTGAACGGATTAAATTCACCCCTCCACTTT.

The chain joins TRBV6-5 to TRBJ2-5; 9 bases match TRBD1. The J segment lost 11 bases and the V segment lost 7 bases, leaving 17 bases of the junction unmatched. Germline-derived CDR1 and CDR2 are MNHEY and SVGAGI. CDR3 length: 15 residues. For the CDR3, the DNA is TGTGCCAGCAAACCCCAGGGACAGGGACACAATGAGCAGTACTTC. Protein sequence: CASKPQGQGHNEQYF.

The chain employs TRBV6-6 and TRBJ2-5; D perhaps matches TRBD2 (6 bases). The J call may be mistaken, given a closer DNA end match to TRBJ2-7. The germline gives CDR1 MNHNY, CDR2 SVGAGI (reference sequence). This CDR3 comprises 17 residues. The CDR3 reads CASSYSIGRGAKYEQYF. DNA for the CDR3: TGTGCCAGCAGTTACTCGATAGGGCGGGGCGCCAAATACGAGCAGTACTTC.